This TCR beta chain was profiled in a study of regulatory T cells in long-lasting Graves disease. Points from the study as a whole: More public clonotypes were shared by persistent patients (approximately 3,000) than by new patients (approximately 1,000).

Time point indicated: newly diagnosed GD, antithyroid drugs for less than 3 months. Isolated PBMC RNA provided the starting material for the TCR library. Graves' disease diagnoses used American Thyroid Association guidelines. The patients were drawn from one endocrinology department in Xi'an, China. Notes on this clonotype: The antigen remains undetermined. A much larger clonotype is one base distant, so this may be a read error.

The germline gives CDR1 LNHNV, CDR2 YYDKDF (reference sequence). The CDR3 is 14 residues long. Arm-PCR of CDR3 regions and iRepertoire HTBI primers were used to build TCR beta libraries. Each CDR3 protein gets one entry after TCRdb re-called the multiplex PCR reads with MiXCR. The table includes about 540,000 distinct CDR3 sequences, roughly 13% detected once. These data were also filed under a second study, of T cells in Graves' hyperthyroidism and ophthalmopathy. From that study: In blood, most of the thyroid clonotypes expanded above 0.001 were also present.

This sequence originates from a man aged 30-40 years with Graves disease. The material sequenced was peripheral blood mononuclear cells (PBMCs), taken at new diagnosis, from a patient treated with antithyroid drugs. The rearrangement joins TRBV15 to TRBJ2-5, with D perhaps matching TRBD2 (5 bases). This CDR3 reads CAASRVVARETQYF. The CDR3 DNA reads as TGTGCCGCCAGCAGAGTGGTAGCGCGGGAGACCCAGTACTTC.